This T cell receptor (beta chain) was captured in a study of CD8+ T cells in alopecia areata. Study in general: For 6 to 18 months, tofacitinib was taken, and 6 months off drug followed.

This CDR3 has 12 amino acids. The V gene's germline CDR1 is SGHTA and CDR2 FQGNSA. Trimming shortened V by 5 bases and J by 8 bases, and 12 bases separated the two germline ends. Investigators isolated RNA and reverse transcribed it into cDNA to act as the sequencing template. Sequenced by immunoSEQ multiplex PCR; TCRdb stores in-frame clones only, minus some. The sample includes some 150,000 clones, 58% of them seen just once. A few counts support this clone. Sample: CD4+ T cells sorted from blood, taken at week 0. V and J are TRBV7-2 and TRBJ1-1; D ambiguous. The sequence came from a human donor with alopecia areata. The CDR3 DNA reads TGTGCCAGCAGCCCCTACACTTCGGAAGCTTTCTTT. This translates into CASSPYTSEAFF.